These 21 T cell receptor beta chains share one sample of origin, sequenced in a study of radiotherapy plus CTLA-4 blockade in lung cancer. The repertoire was sequenced with immunoSEQ multiplex PCR; TCRdb's copy has only in-frame clones and lacks some. Here the sample spans fewer than 70,000 clones, less than 80% being singletons. Specimen: peripheral blood, collected from a patient treated with radiotherapy plus ipilimumab. Receptors originate from a human donor with non-small cell lung cancer who had a complete response to radiotherapy plus ipilimumab.

This clone was picked up a small number of times. V gene TRBV10-3 combines with J gene TRBJ2-2; 12 positions agree with TRBD1. The CDR3 extends over 14 amino acids. Germline CDR1 and CDR2: ENHRY and SYGVKD. Trimming cost V 4 bases and J 8 bases; bases outside gene matches: 2. The CDR3 region has the DNA TGTGCCATCAGTGGGGACAGGGGGCCTGGGGAGCTGTTTTTT. Translated: CAISGDRGPGELFF.

The chain uses TRBV7-9 and TRBJ1-6; D ambiguous. V was pared by 5 bases and J by 7 bases, with 9 bases between. Per germline, CDR1 SEHNR and CDR2 FQNEAQ (reference sequence). The CDR3 length is 13 residues. The CDR3 is CASSPPRNSPLHF. The CDR3 DNA reads TGTGCCAGCAGCCCCCCAAGAAATTCACCCCTCCACTTT.

The chain joins TRBV4-3 to TRBJ2-3; 14 bases are shared with TRBD2. With 4 bases clipped from V and 4 bases from J, the junction kept 22 bases outside the gene matches. CDR3 length: 22 residues. In germline, CDR1 is LGHNA, CDR2 YSLEER. In DNA form, the CDR3 reads TGCGCCAGCAGCCCCTATACATTGGCCGGGACTAGCGGGAGTAGGGGCGCAGATACGCAGTATTTT. Amino acids: CASSPYTLAGTSGSRGADTQYF.

Remarks on this clone: Within the sample, other DNA sequences also encode this same CDR3. The chain couples TRBV11-3 to TRBJ2-2; the D is unclear. This CDR3 spans 15 amino acids. CDR1 is SGHNT and CDR2 is YENEEA in the germline V gene. V lost 2 bases and J 0 bases, leaving 7 bases between the germline ends. This CDR3 reads CASSLRTANTGELFF. The CDR3 nucleotides read TGTGCCAGCAGCTTAAGGACGGCGAACACCGGGGAGCTGTTTTTT. The full variable domain, with the rest looked up from reference TRBV11-3 and TRBJ2-2, is EAGVVQSPRYKIIEKKQPVAFWCNPISGHNTLYWYLQNLGQGPELLIRYENEEAVDDSQLPKDRFSAERLKGVDSTLKIQPAELGDSAVYLCASSLRTANTGELFFGEGSRLTVL.

The chain couples TRBV5-1 to TRBJ2-1, with TRBD2 identical over 8 bases. CDR1 SGHRS and CDR2 YFSETQ come from the germline V gene. The CDR3 covers 18 residues. V dropped 3 bases and J dropped 6; count of bases not matched to a gene: 17. This CDR3 is CASSSSILAGPAGNEQFF. In DNA, the CDR3 is TGCGCCAGCAGCTCCTCAATCTTAGCGGGACCGGCGGGCAATGAGCAGTTCTTC. Complete variable domain (other parts from reference TRBV5-1 and TRBJ2-1): KAGVTQTPRYLIKTRGQQVTLSCSPISGHRSVSWYQQTPGQGLQFLFEYFSETQRNKGNFPGRFSGRQFSNSRSEMNVSTLELGDSALYLCASSSSILAGPAGNEQFFGPGTRLTVL.

The genes are TRBV20-1 and TRBJ1-1; D gene uncertain. Looked up from germline, CDR1 is DFQATT and CDR2 is SNEGSKA (reference sequence). The CDR3 covers 11 residues. This CDR3 is CRGEDAPEAFF. The DNA for the CDR3 is TGCAGGGGAGAAGACGCTCCCGAAGCTTTCTTT.

This clone appeared a few times. The rearrangement links TRBV4-1 to TRBJ1-1; D not resolved. Trimming took 4 bases from V and 0 from J, leaving 21 bases between them. Germline values: CDR1 MGHRA, CDR2 YSYEKL. The length of the CDR3 is 18 residues. CDR3 in amino acids: CASSPSRFPRKMNTEAFF. The CDR3 region has the DNA TGCGCCAGCAGCCCATCTCGGTTTCCCAGGAAGATGAACACTGAAGCTTTCTTT.

The chain combines TRBV4-1 with TRBJ1-1, with TRBD1 matching over 8 bases. CDR3 length equals 15 residues. Trimming removed 4 bases from V and 3 bases from J; junction bases left unmatched: 7. Germline V gives CDR1 MGHRA, CDR2 YSYEKL. CDR3 protein: CASSPTPGGYTEAFF. The CDR3 DNA follows: TGCGCCAGCAGCCCCACCCCAGGGGGCTACACTGAAGCTTTCTTT.

CDR3 region: CAISGLKLPGYTF. In DNA, the CDR3 is TGTGCCATCAGTGGCCTTAAACTACCCGGCTACACCTTC. The chain recombines TRBV10-3 with TRBJ1-2; D unclear. The V end was cut by 4 bases, the J end by 8 bases, with 14 bases between. Germline V CDR1 and CDR2: ENHRY, SYGVKD. The CDR3 sequence is 13 residues long.

V gene TRBV4-3 combines with J gene TRBJ1-1, with a possible D match to TRBD1 (5 bases). Germline V gene sequence: CDR1 LGHNA, CDR2 YSLEER. The V end lost 0 bases, the J end lost 8 bases, and 16 bases lay between the germline ends. This CDR3 has 15 amino acids. CDR3 bases: TGCGCCAGCAGCCAAGATCGAGAAAGGGGCCGGGAAGCTTTCTTT. It codes for CASSQDRERGREAFF.

This clone turned up a few times. The rearrangement uses TRBV5-4 and TRBJ2-6; D may match TRBD1 or TRBD2 (5 bases each). CDR1 and CDR2 (germline): SGHNT, YYREEE (reference sequence). Trimming removed 6 bases from V and 5 bases from J, with 12 bases in between. This CDR3 has 14 residues. The CDR3 DNA is TGTGCCAGCAATACCCGGGGCAGGGCCAACGTCCTGACTTTC. Translated, it gives CASNTRGRANVLTF.

The rearrangement links TRBV9 to TRBJ2-7, with TRBD1 matching 8 bases. Germline lookup yields CDR1 SGDLS and CDR2 YYNGEE. The CDR3 length is 16 residues. V shed 0 bases, J shed 6 bases, and the junction held 11 bases outside the gene matches. In DNA, the CDR3 is TGTGCCAGCAGCGTAGCTTTGGAGGGACAGGTAGGCGAGCAGTACTTC. Encoded protein: CASSVALEGQVGEQYF.

The chain employs TRBV6-1 and TRBJ1-5; D call uncertain. V was pared by 7 bases and J by 5 bases, with 9 bases between. This CDR3 spans 12 amino acids. Germline values: CDR1 MNHNS, CDR2 SASEGT. The CDR3 sequence is CASNVVDQPQHF. CDR3 bases: TGTGCCAGCAATGTGGTGGATCAGCCCCAGCATTTT.

This chain connects TRBV4-3 to TRBJ2-4; 7 bases agree with TRBD1. V was clipped by 3 bases and J by 3 bases; unmatched bases: 5. The CDR3 has 15 residues. CDR1 is LGHNA and CDR2 is YSLEER in the germline V gene. CDR3 bases: TGCGCCAGCAGCCAGGCCACAGGGGACAAAAACATTCAGTACTTC. Its protein is CASSQATGDKNIQYF.

The V and J genes are TRBV5-1 and TRBJ1-6; D uncertain. The germline gives CDR1 SGHRS, CDR2 YFSETQ. Trimming shortened V by 0 bases and J by 5 bases, and 6 bases separated the two germline ends. The CDR3 sequence is 14 residues long. The CDR3, as DNA: TGCGCCAGCAGCTTGGAAGGGAATAATTCACCCCTCCACTTT. Its protein is CASSLEGNNSPLHF. Full variable domain (missing parts from reference TRBV5-1 and TRBJ1-6): KAGVTQTPRYLIKTRGQQVTLSCSPISGHRSVSWYQQTPGQGLQFLFEYFSETQRNKGNFPGRFSGRQFSNSRSEMNVSTLELGDSALYLCASSLEGNNSPLHFGNGTRLTVT.

Only a few counts were recorded for this clone. The junction departs from the called germline gene at one end, perhaps through a read error. The J gene is TRBJ1-3, the V gene TRBV7-7; D unresolved. The CDR3 is 17 amino acids. The germline V gene has CDR1 SSHAT and CDR2 FNYEAQ (reference sequence). The CDR3 here is CASSLAPLGSSGNTIYF. The CDR3 DNA reads TGTGCTAGCAGCTTAGCGCCTCTCGGCAGCTCTGGAAACACCATATATTTT. The full variable domain, its missing parts supplied by reference TRBV7-7 and TRBJ1-3, is GAGVSQSPRYKVTKRGQDVTLRCDPISSHATLYWYQQALGQGPEFLTYFNYEAQPDKSGLPSDRFSAERPEGSISTLTIQRTEQRDSAMYRCASSLAPLGSSGNTIYFGEGSWLTVV.

The J gene is TRBJ1-1, the V gene TRBV6-5; no reliable D call. V dropped 5 bases and J dropped 3 bases, with 10 bases sitting between them. Looked up from germline, CDR1 is MNHEY and CDR2 is SVGAGI. CDR3 length: 13 residues. CDR3 sequence reads: CASSPETYTEAFF. The CDR3 DNA is TGTGCCAGCAGTCCCGAGACGTACACTGAAGCTTTCTTT.

V is TRBV7-9 and J is TRBJ2-2; a possible D gene is TRBD1 (6 bases). Trimming removed 5 bases at V and 6 bases at J, with 19 bases between. The CDR3 is 16 amino acids. CDR1 is SEHNR, CDR2 FQNEAQ, per germline (reference sequence). CDR3 residues: CASSPLDRSTPGELFF. DNA of the CDR3: TGTGCCAGCAGCCCTCTCGACAGGTCCACTCCCGGGGAGCTGTTTTTT.

The chain combines TRBV2 with TRBJ2-1, with 9 bases identical to TRBD2. The germline V gene has CDR1 SNHLY and CDR2 FYNNEI. The CDR3 is 17 amino acids. V lost 6 bases and J lost 4; bases outside the gene matches: 13. The DNA for the CDR3 is TGTGCCAGCAGCCGTGAGAGCGGGAGCGGGGGGTACAATGAGCAGTTCTTC. It yields the protein CASSRESGSGGYNEQFF.

The V gene is TRBV19, the J gene TRBJ2-1; D gene unclear. Germline V gene sequence: CDR1 LNHDA, CDR2 SQIVND (reference sequence). With 7 bases removed from V and 5 bases from J, the gap between germline ends came to 12 bases. CDR3 length: 13 residues. CDR3 loop: CASTTLRDNEQFF. The DNA for the CDR3 is TGTGCCAGTACCACGCTTAGAGACAATGAGCAGTTCTTC.

The chain recombines TRBV18 with TRBJ1-1; D is possibly TRBD1 (6 bases). Germline values: CDR1 KGHSH, CDR2 LQKENI. The CDR3 sequence is 18 residues long. V was clipped by 3 bases and J by 4 bases, with 24 bases between them. DNA of the CDR3: TGTGCCAGCTCACCGGTGGCAGGGGACTTCTTTAAGAGCACTGAAGCTTTCTTT. It is translated as CASSPVAGDFFKSTEAFF.